This is a list of T cell receptor beta chains from one sample in a study of human T cells and chemical hapten exposure. MiXCR, applied by TCRdb to the RACE reads, yields one record per CDR3 protein. Of tens of thousands of distinct CDR3 sequences in the sample, 9.5% to 10% were seen once. The material sequenced was whole blood, taken in connection with sensitization to the hapten diphenylcyclopropenone (DPC). The receptors derive from a man between 35 and 55 years old with alopecia areata. Some clones in this sample may be carry-over from other donors' samples. CDR3s include the opening cysteine and the closing phenylalanine or tryptophan. The D gene is left open where the match is weak. A row's size may be missing; if present it is once, few, many or a size class.

J: TRBJ2-1; size: many; D: TRBD2; V: TRBV18; CDR3: CASSRQLAGGGNEQFF; DNA: TGTGCCAGCTCACGACAACTAGCGGGAGGTGGCAATGAGCAGTTCTTC
J: TRBJ2-7; size: -; D: TRBD1; V: TRBV7-6; CDR3: CASSLGTGDNEQYF; DNA: TGTGCCAGCAGCTTAGGGACAGGGGATAACGAGCAGTACTTC
J: TRBJ2-2; size: few; D: TRBD2; V: TRBV11-1; CDR3: CASSLVRGATGELFF; DNA: TGTGCCAGCAGCCTTGTGCGGGGGGCGACCGGGGAGCTGTTTTTT
J: TRBJ2-3; size: many; D: TRBD1; V: TRBV18; CDR3: CASSPGQGIQDTQYF; DNA: TGTGCCAGCTCACCGGGACAGGGAATCCAAGATACGCAGTATTTT
J: TRBJ2-2; size: -; D: TRBD2; V: TRBV7-2; CDR3: CASSRGLAGGAGELFF; DNA: TGTGCCAGCAGCCGGGGGCTAGCGGGAGGGGCCGGGGAGCTGTTTTTT
J: TRBJ2-7; size: few; D: -; V: TRBV25-1; CDR3: CASSEGRRGEQYF; DNA: TGTGCCAGCAGTGAAGGGAGAAGGGGCGAGCAGTACTTC
J: TRBJ2-3; size: many; D: TRBD2; V: TRBV7-3; CDR3: CASSLTGTSFADTQYF; DNA: TGTGCCAGCAGCTTAACCGGGACTAGCTTTGCAGATACGCAGTATTTT
J: TRBJ2-1; size: -; D: TRBD2; V: TRBV6-2/TRBV6-3; CDR3: CASSYSLGTSGDEQFF; DNA: TGTGCCAGCAGTTACTCGCTCGGGACTAGCGGGGATGAGCAGTTCTTC
J: TRBJ2-5; size: -; D: TRBD1; V: TRBV12-3/TRBV12-4; CDR3: CASSLTGGKETQYF; DNA: TGTGCCAGCAGTTTGACAGGGGGTAAAGAGACCCAGTACTTC
J: TRBJ1-2; size: -; D: TRBD1; V: TRBV7-9; CDR3: CASSHGTGDGYTF; DNA: TGTGCCAGCAGCCATGGGACAGGGGATGGCTACACCTTC
J: TRBJ1-1; size: many; D: TRBD1; V: TRBV5-5; CDR3: CASSFQGANTEAFF; DNA: TGTGCCAGCAGTTTTCAGGGGGCGAACACTGAAGCTTTCTTT
J: TRBJ2-6; size: many; D: -; V: TRBV20-1; CDR3: CSAYLQAGANVLTF; DNA: TGCAGTGCCTACCTACAGGCTGGGGCCAACGTCCTGACTTTC
J: TRBJ2-1; size: many; D: TRBD2; V: TRBV24-1; CDR3: CATSDLFGTSTNEQFF; DNA: TGTGCCACCAGTGATTTGTTTGGGACTAGTACTAATGAGCAGTTCTTC
J: TRBJ2-1; size: many; D: -; V: TRBV9; CDR3: CASSVSPKAGGEQFF; DNA: TGTGCCAGCAGCGTAAGTCCGAAAGCGGGCGGTGAGCAGTTCTTC
J: TRBJ2-7; size: many; D: -; V: TRBV29-1; CDR3: CSAGDYEQYF; DNA: TGCAGCGCCGGGGACTACGAGCAGTACTTC
J: TRBJ2-5; size: many; D: -; V: TRBV14; CDR3: CASSQFRGGETQYF; DNA: TGTGCCAGCAGCCAATTTAGGGGCGGGGAGACCCAGTACTTC
J: TRBJ2-6; size: many; D: -; V: TRBV3-1; CDR3: CASIGDGGLKVGSGANVLTF; DNA: TGTGCCTCCATAGGGGACGGCGGGCTTAAGGTGGGCTCTGGGGCCAACGTCCTGACTTTC
J: TRBJ2-7; size: -; D: TRBD2; V: TRBV7-2; CDR3: CASSLIAGGYEQYF; DNA: TGTGCCAGCAGCTTAATAGCGGGGGGCTACGAGCAGTACTTC
J: TRBJ2-2; size: medium-sized; D: -; V: TRBV7-9; CDR3: CASSSGAGKNTGELFF; DNA: TGTGCCAGCAGTTCAGGGGCGGGGAAGAACACCGGGGAGCTGTTTTTT
J: TRBJ1-2; size: many; D: -; V: TRBV29-1; CDR3: CSVATDFYGYTF; DNA: TGCAGCGTGGCGACAGACTTCTATGGCTACACCTTC
J: TRBJ2-7; size: -; D: -; V: TRBV20-1; CDR3: CSAGQAILPEQYF; DNA: TGCAGTGCCGGCCAGGCAATCCTCCCCGAGCAGTACTTC
J: TRBJ2-3; size: many; D: -; V: TRBV2; CDR3: CASSEQAISTDTQYF; DNA: TGTGCCAGCAGTGAACAGGCTATTAGCACAGATACGCAGTATTTT
J: TRBJ2-7; size: many; D: -; V: TRBV9; CDR3: CASSPYPRTAYEQYF; DNA: TGTGCCAGCAGCCCGTACCCCAGGACAGCCTACGAGCAGTACTTC
J: TRBJ2-7; size: many; D: -; V: TRBV6-2/TRBV6-3; CDR3: CASSYDLAYEQYF; DNA: TGTGCCAGCAGTTATGATCTCGCCTACGAGCAGTACTTC
J: TRBJ1-2; size: many; D: TRBD1; V: TRBV12-3/TRBV12-4; CDR3: CASSRNPPGQYGYTF; DNA: TGTGCCAGCAGCCGTAACCCACCGGGACAGTATGGCTACACCTTC
J: TRBJ2-7; size: -; D: -; V: TRBV10-3; CDR3: CAISASDGVPYEQYF; DNA: TGTGCCATCAGTGCTAGCGACGGGGTCCCCTACGAGCAGTACTTC
J: TRBJ2-7; size: -; D: -; V: TRBV20-1; CDR3: CSARPGAQLEQYF; DNA: TGCAGTGCTAGACCGGGGGCGCAGCTTGAGCAGTACTTC
J: TRBJ2-3; size: few; D: TRBD2; V: TRBV3-1; CDR3: CASRHGRGRAYDDTQYF; DNA: TGTGCCAGCAGGCACGGTAGAGGGAGGGCCTACGATGATACGCAGTATTTT
J: TRBJ2-7; size: -; D: -; V: TRBV20-1; CDR3: CSADPGGHEQYF; DNA: TGCAGTGCTGACCCCGGGGGCCACGAGCAGTACTTC
J: TRBJ1-2; size: once; D: TRBD1; V: TRBV30; CDR3: CAWASVRQGNGYTF; DNA: TGTGCCTGGGCCAGTGTCAGACAGGGCAATGGCTACACCTTC
J: TRBJ1-5; size: many; D: -; V: TRBV11-2; CDR3: CASSLGNTGYSNQPQHF; DNA: TGTGCCAGCAGCTTAGGGAACACAGGATATAGCAATCAGCCCCAGCATTTT
J: TRBJ1-3; size: -; D: -; V: TRBV12-3/TRBV12-4; CDR3: CASSWDIGSGNTIYF; DNA: TGTGCCAGCAGTTGGGACATCGGCTCTGGAAACACCATATATTTT
J: TRBJ2-7; size: many; D: TRBD1; V: TRBV5-1; CDR3: CASSLGTGPYEQYF; DNA: TGTGCCAGCAGCTTGGGGACAGGTCCCTACGAGCAGTACTTC
J: TRBJ2-1; size: many; D: -; V: TRBV7-2; CDR3: CASSLAARWGGDEQFF; DNA: TGTGCCAGCAGCTTAGCCGCCCGATGGGGGGGCGACGAGCAGTTCTTC
J: TRBJ2-1; size: -; D: TRBD1; V: TRBV28; CDR3: CASSPRTGSNEQFF; DNA: TGTGCCAGCAGTCCCCGGACAGGGTCCAATGAGCAGTTCTTC
J: TRBJ2-5; size: many; D: TRBD2; V: TRBV5-1; CDR3: CASSFRPTSGRPQETQYF; DNA: TGCGCCAGCAGCTTCCGACCTACTAGCGGGAGACCCCAAGAGACCCAGTACTTC
J: TRBJ2-5; size: many; D: TRBD2; V: TRBV11-2; CDR3: CASSHSGSAETQYF; DNA: TGTGCCAGCAGCCATAGCGGGAGTGCGGAGACCCAGTACTTC
J: TRBJ2-5; size: many; D: -; V: TRBV12-3/TRBV12-4; CDR3: CASSSRERQRKETQYF; DNA: TGTGCCAGCAGCTCAAGGGAGCGTCAAAGGAAAGAGACCCAGTACTTC
J: TRBJ2-3; size: many; D: TRBD2; V: TRBV28; CDR3: CASRGPTSGLDTQYF; DNA: TGTGCCAGCAGGGGCCCGACTAGCGGGCTAGATACGCAGTATTTT
J: TRBJ2-7; size: many; D: TRBD2; V: TRBV10-3; CDR3: CASSLSGGAPEQYF; DNA: TGTGCCTCGAGTCTCAGCGGGGGGGCGCCCGAGCAGTACTTC